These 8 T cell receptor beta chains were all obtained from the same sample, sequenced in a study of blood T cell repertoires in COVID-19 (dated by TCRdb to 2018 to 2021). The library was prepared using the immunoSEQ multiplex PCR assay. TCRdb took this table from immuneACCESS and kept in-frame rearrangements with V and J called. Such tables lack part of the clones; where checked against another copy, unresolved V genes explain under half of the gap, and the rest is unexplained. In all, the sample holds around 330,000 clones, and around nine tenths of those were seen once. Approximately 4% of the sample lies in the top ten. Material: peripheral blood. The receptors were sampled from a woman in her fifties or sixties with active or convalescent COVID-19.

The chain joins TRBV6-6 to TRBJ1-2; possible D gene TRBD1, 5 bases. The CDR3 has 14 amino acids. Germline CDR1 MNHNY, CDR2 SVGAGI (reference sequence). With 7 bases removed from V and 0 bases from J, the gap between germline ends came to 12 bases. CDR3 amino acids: CASTRDSSNYGYTF. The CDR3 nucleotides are TGTGCCAGCACCAGGGACTCCTCTAACTATGGCTACACCTTC.

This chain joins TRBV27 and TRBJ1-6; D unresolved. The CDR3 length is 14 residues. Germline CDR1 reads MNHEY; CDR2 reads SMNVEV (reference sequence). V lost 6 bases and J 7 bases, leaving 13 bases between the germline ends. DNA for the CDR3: TGTGCCAGCAGAAGAGGGTGGGAAAATTCACCCCTCCACTTT. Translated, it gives CASRRGWENSPLHF.

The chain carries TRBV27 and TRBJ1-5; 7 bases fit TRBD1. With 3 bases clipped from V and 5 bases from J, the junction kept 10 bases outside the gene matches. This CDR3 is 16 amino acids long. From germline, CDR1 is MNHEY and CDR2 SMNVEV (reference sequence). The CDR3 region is CASSFIRGSVYQPQHF. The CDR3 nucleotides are TGTGCCAGCAGTTTTATCAGGGGGAGTGTATATCAGCCCCAGCATTTT.

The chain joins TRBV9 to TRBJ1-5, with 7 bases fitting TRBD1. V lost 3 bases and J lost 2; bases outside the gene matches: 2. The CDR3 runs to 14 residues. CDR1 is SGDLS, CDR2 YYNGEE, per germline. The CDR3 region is CASSAQGGNQPQHF. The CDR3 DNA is TGTGCCAGCAGCGCCCAGGGGGGCAATCAGCCCCAGCATTTT. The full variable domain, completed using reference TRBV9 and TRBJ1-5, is DSGVTQTPKHLITATGQRVTLRCSPRSGDLSVYWYQQSLDQGLQFLIQYYNGEERAKGNILERFSAQQFPDLHSELNLSSLELGDSALYFCASSAQGGNQPQHFGDGTRLSIL.

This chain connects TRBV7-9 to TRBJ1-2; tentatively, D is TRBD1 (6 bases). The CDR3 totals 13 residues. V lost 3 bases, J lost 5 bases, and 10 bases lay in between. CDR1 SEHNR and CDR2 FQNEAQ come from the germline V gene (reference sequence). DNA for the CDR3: TGTGCCAGCAGCTTTCCAGGGGCGTATGGCTACACCTTC. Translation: CASSFPGAYGYTF.

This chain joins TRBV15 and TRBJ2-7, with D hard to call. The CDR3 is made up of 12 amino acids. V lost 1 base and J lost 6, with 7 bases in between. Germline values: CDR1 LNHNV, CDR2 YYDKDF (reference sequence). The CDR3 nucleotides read TGTGCCACCAGCAGAGTAAGAGGCGAGCAGTACTTC. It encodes CATSRVRGEQYF.

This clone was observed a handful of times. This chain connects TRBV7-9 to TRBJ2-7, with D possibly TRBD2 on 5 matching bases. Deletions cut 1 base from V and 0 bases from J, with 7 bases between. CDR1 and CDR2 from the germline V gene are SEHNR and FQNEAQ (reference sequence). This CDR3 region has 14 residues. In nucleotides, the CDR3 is TGTGCCAGCAGCTTAGGGACTCACTCCTACGAGCAGTACTTC. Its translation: CASSLGTHSYEQYF.

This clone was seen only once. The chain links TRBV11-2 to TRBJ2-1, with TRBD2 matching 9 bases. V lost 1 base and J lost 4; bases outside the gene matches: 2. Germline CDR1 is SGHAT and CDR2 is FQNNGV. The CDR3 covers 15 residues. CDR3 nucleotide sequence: TGTGCCAGCAGCTTAGCCACTAGCGGGTACAATGAGCAGTTCTTC. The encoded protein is CASSLATSGYNEQFF.